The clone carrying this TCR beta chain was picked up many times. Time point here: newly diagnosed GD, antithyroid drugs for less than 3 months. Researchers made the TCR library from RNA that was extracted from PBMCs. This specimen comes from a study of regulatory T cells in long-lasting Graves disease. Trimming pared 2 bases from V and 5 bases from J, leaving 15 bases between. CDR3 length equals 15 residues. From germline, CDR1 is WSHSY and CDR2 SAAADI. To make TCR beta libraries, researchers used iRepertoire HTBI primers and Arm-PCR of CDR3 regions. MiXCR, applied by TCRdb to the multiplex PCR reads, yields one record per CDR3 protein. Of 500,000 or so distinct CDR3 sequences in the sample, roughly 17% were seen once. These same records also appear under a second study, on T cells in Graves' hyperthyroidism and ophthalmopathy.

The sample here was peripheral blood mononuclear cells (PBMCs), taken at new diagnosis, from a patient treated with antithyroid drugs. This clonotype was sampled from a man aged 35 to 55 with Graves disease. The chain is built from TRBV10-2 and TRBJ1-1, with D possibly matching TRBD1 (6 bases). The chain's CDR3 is CASSERGAVWTEAFF. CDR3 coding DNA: TGCGCCAGCAGTGAGAGGGGGGCGGTATGGACTGAAGCTTTCTTT.